This is a list of T cell receptor beta chains from one sample in a study of T-cell reconstitution after alpha-beta-depleted transplantation in children. TCRdb processed the PCR reads anew with MiXCR; each CDR3 protein has one entry. The table records roughly 790,000 distinct CDR3 sequences, 16% of them present only once. Sequencing was performed on PBMCs, mostly from graft donor cells, taken 360 days after TCRalphabeta/CD19-depleted stem cell transplant. The receptors were sampled from a male patient aged 10 to 17 who had a stem cell transplant for acute lymphoblastic leukemia, so the T cells may come from the graft donor. CDR3s include the opening cysteine and the closing phenylalanine or tryptophan. D genes are given only for firm matches. The size field is filled for only some rows; it gives once, few, many or a size class.

CDR3 length: 15; D gene: TRBD1; clone size: many; J gene: TRBJ2-3; V gene: TRBV9; CDR3 protein: CASSPHRGARDTQYF; CDR3 DNA: TGTGCCAGCAGCCCTCACAGGGGTGCGAGAGATACGCAGTATTTT
CDR3 length: 14; D gene: -; clone size: many; J gene: TRBJ1-5; V gene: TRBV5-1; CDR3 protein: CASSLGRGNQPQHF; CDR3 DNA: TGCGCCAGCAGCTTGGGTAGGGGCAATCAGCCCCAGCATTTT
CDR3 length: 17; D gene: -; clone size: -; J gene: TRBJ2-7; V gene: TRBV3-1; CDR3 protein: CASSPTLLVLRGYEQYF; CDR3 DNA: TGTGCCAGCAGCCCAACGCTTCTGGTGTTGAGAGGGTACGAGCAGTACTTC
CDR3 length: 13; D gene: -; clone size: few; J gene: TRBJ2-2; V gene: TRBV28; CDR3 protein: CASSFHLPGELFF; CDR3 DNA: TGTGCCAGCAGTTTTCACCTTCCCGGGGAGCTGTTTTTT
CDR3 length: 14; D gene: -; clone size: -; J gene: TRBJ1-3; V gene: TRBV7-9; CDR3 protein: CASSLPVAGNTIYF; CDR3 DNA: TGTGCCAGCAGCTTGCCGGTGGCGGGAAACACCATATATTTT
CDR3 length: 14; D gene: -; clone size: many; J gene: TRBJ2-5; V gene: TRBV4-2; CDR3 protein: CASSQDRRTYIQYF; CDR3 DNA: TGTGCCAGCAGCCAAGACCGGCGAACTTATATCCAGTACTTC
CDR3 length: 12; D gene: TRBD1; clone size: -; J gene: TRBJ1-2; V gene: TRBV20-1; CDR3 protein: CSASTGGYGYTF; CDR3 DNA: TGCAGTGCTTCGACAGGGGGCTATGGCTACACCTTC
CDR3 length: 14; D gene: TRBD1; clone size: many; J gene: TRBJ2-3; V gene: TRBV24-1; CDR3 protein: CATSPGQGTDTQYF; CDR3 DNA: TGTGCCACCTCACCGGGACAGGGGACAGATACGCAGTATTTT
CDR3 length: 15; D gene: -; clone size: -; J gene: TRBJ2-7; V gene: TRBV14; CDR3 protein: CASSPWTKNSYEQYF; CDR3 DNA: TGTGCCAGCAGCCCCTGGACTAAAAACTCCTACGAGCAGTACTTC
CDR3 length: 16; D gene: -; clone size: many; J gene: TRBJ2-1; V gene: TRBV3-1; CDR3 protein: CASSQDLAGWYNEQFF; CDR3 DNA: TGTGCCAGCAGCCAAGATTTGGCAGGGTGGTACAATGAGCAGTTCTTC
CDR3 length: 16; D gene: TRBD1; clone size: few; J gene: TRBJ2-7; V gene: TRBV5-1; CDR3 protein: CASSRPGLRGQNEQYF; CDR3 DNA: TGCGCCAGCAGCCGTCCGGGGCTCAGGGGGCAAAACGAGCAGTACTTC
CDR3 length: 15; D gene: TRBD1; clone size: -; J gene: TRBJ1-1; V gene: TRBV5-1; CDR3 protein: CASSGRDRGHDQAFF; CDR3 DNA: TGCGCCAGCAGCGGGAGGGACAGGGGTCACGATCAAGCTTTCTTT
CDR3 length: 16; D gene: -; clone size: few; J gene: TRBJ2-7; V gene: TRBV5-1; CDR3 protein: CASSLLGSRSSYEQYF; CDR3 DNA: TGCGCCAGCAGCTTGTTGGGCAGTCGGAGCTCCTACGAGCAGTACTTC
CDR3 length: 12; D gene: -; clone size: few; J gene: TRBJ2-1; V gene: TRBV20-1; CDR3 protein: CSARSLNNEQFF; CDR3 DNA: TGCAGTGCTAGGTCCCTAAACAATGAGCAGTTCTTC
CDR3 length: 15; D gene: -; clone size: -; J gene: TRBJ1-2; V gene: TRBV11-2; CDR3 protein: CASSFILERAYGYTF; CDR3 DNA: TGTGCCAGCAGCTTCATCCTTGAAAGGGCTTATGGCTACACCTTC
CDR3 length: 14; D gene: -; clone size: -; J gene: TRBJ1-2; V gene: TRBV12-3/TRBV12-4; CDR3 protein: CASRTSIYRDGYTF; CDR3 DNA: TGTGCCAGCAGGACATCAATCTACAGGGACGGCTACACCTTC
CDR3 length: 16; D gene: TRBD2; clone size: -; J gene: TRBJ2-7; V gene: TRBV27; CDR3 protein: CASSSRGSGGSYEQYF; CDR3 DNA: TGTGCCAGCAGTTCCCGTGGTAGCGGGGGATCCTACGAGCAGTACTTC
CDR3 length: 16; D gene: TRBD2; clone size: many; J gene: TRBJ2-1; V gene: TRBV5-5; CDR3 protein: CASSLAPASGKYEQFF; CDR3 DNA: TGTGCCAGCAGCTTGGCCCCGGCTAGCGGGAAGTATGAGCAGTTCTTC
CDR3 length: 14; D gene: -; clone size: few; J gene: TRBJ1-1; V gene: TRBV12-3/TRBV12-4; CDR3 protein: CASSTGQIARRAFF; CDR3 DNA: TGTGCCAGCAGTACAGGGCAAATTGCTCGTAGAGCTTTCTTT
CDR3 length: 13; D gene: -; clone size: many; J gene: TRBJ1-1; V gene: TRBV6-5; CDR3 protein: CASRADRTAEAFF; CDR3 DNA: TGTGCCAGCAGGGCAGACAGAACGGCTGAAGCTTTCTTT
CDR3 length: 16; D gene: -; clone size: -; J gene: TRBJ1-2; V gene: TRBV11-3; CDR3 protein: CASSTPRGPGPYGYTF; CDR3 DNA: TGTGCCAGCAGCACCCCTCGGGGGCCTGGTCCCTATGGCTACACCTTC
CDR3 length: 15; D gene: -; clone size: -; J gene: TRBJ1-4; V gene: TRBV5-1; CDR3 protein: CASSFQASTNEKLFF; CDR3 DNA: TGCGCCAGCAGCTTCCAGGCGTCAACTAATGAAAAACTGTTTTTT
CDR3 length: 15; D gene: TRBD1; clone size: -; J gene: TRBJ1-4; V gene: TRBV4-1; CDR3 protein: CASSRGTGRNEKLFF; CDR3 DNA: TGCGCCAGCAGCCGAGGGACAGGGAGGAATGAAAAACTGTTTTTT
CDR3 length: 15; D gene: -; clone size: few; J gene: TRBJ2-5; V gene: TRBV5-5; CDR3 protein: CASSLVGDSQETQYF; CDR3 DNA: TGTGCCAGCAGCTTGGTAGGCGACAGCCAAGAGACCCAGTACTTC
CDR3 length: 13; D gene: -; clone size: few; J gene: TRBJ2-7; V gene: TRBV29-1; CDR3 protein: CSAHTHKGGEQYF; CDR3 DNA: TGCAGCGCCCACACGCACAAGGGCGGCGAGCAGTACTTC
CDR3 length: 11; D gene: -; clone size: few; J gene: TRBJ2-7; V gene: TRBV12-3/TRBV12-4; CDR3 protein: CASSLEGRQYF; CDR3 DNA: TGTGCCAGCAGCCTCGAAGGTCGGCAGTACTTC
CDR3 length: 15; D gene: -; clone size: -; J gene: TRBJ1-3; V gene: TRBV12-3/TRBV12-4; CDR3 protein: CASSLYDTLRNTIYF; CDR3 DNA: TGTGCCAGCAGTTTGTACGACACGCTGCGGAACACCATATATTTT
CDR3 length: 17; D gene: TRBD2; clone size: -; J gene: TRBJ2-3; V gene: TRBV29-1; CDR3 protein: CSVYTEFTSGSTDTQYF; CDR3 DNA: TGCAGCGTTTACACAGAATTTACTAGCGGGAGCACAGATACGCAGTATTTT
CDR3 length: 15; D gene: -; clone size: -; J gene: TRBJ2-1; V gene: TRBV12-3/TRBV12-4; CDR3 protein: CASALGIRSYNEQFF; CDR3 DNA: TGTGCCAGCGCCCTAGGGATAAGGTCCTACAATGAGCAGTTCTTC
CDR3 length: 16; D gene: TRBD1; clone size: -; J gene: TRBJ1-6; V gene: TRBV6-1; CDR3 protein: CASIPAPGTGGSPLHF; CDR3 DNA: TGTGCCAGCATCCCTGCTCCAGGGACAGGGGGATCACCCCTCCACTTT
CDR3 length: 10; D gene: -; clone size: -; J gene: TRBJ1-1; V gene: TRBV7-7; CDR3 protein: CASTGGEAFF; CDR3 DNA: TGTGCCAGTACTGGAGGGGAAGCTTTCTTT
CDR3 length: 14; D gene: -; clone size: -; J gene: TRBJ1-2; V gene: TRBV11-2; CDR3 protein: CASSSVKTAYGYTF; CDR3 DNA: TGTGCCAGCAGCTCGGTCAAGACAGCCTATGGCTACACCTTC
CDR3 length: 14; D gene: -; clone size: few; J gene: TRBJ2-7; V gene: TRBV3-1; CDR3 protein: CASSQRGAGYEQYF; CDR3 DNA: TGTGCCAGCAGCCAAAGGGGCGCGGGCTACGAGCAGTACTTC
CDR3 length: 17; D gene: TRBD2; clone size: -; J gene: TRBJ2-3; V gene: TRBV5-1; CDR3 protein: CASSSAYLGGDTDTQYF; CDR3 DNA: TGCGCCAGCAGCTCGGCTTATCTCGGGGGGGACACAGATACGCAGTATTTT
CDR3 length: 13; D gene: -; clone size: -; J gene: TRBJ2-5; V gene: TRBV12-3/TRBV12-4; CDR3 protein: CASSWGQLETQYF; CDR3 DNA: TGTGCCAGCAGTTGGGGACAACTAGAGACCCAGTACTTC
CDR3 length: 12; D gene: -; clone size: few; J gene: TRBJ2-1; V gene: TRBV6-5; CDR3 protein: CASSYPGREQFF; CDR3 DNA: TGTGCCAGCAGTTACCCAGGAAGAGAGCAGTTCTTC
CDR3 length: 15; D gene: -; clone size: -; J gene: TRBJ1-2; V gene: TRBV5-1; CDR3 protein: CASNYQGLLNYGYTF; CDR3 DNA: TGCGCCAGCAATTATCAGGGACTTCTCAACTATGGCTACACCTTC
CDR3 length: 18; D gene: TRBD2; clone size: -; J gene: TRBJ2-3; V gene: TRBV11-2; CDR3 protein: CASSLGAGVEEGTDTQYF; CDR3 DNA: TGTGCCAGCAGCTTAGGAGCGGGAGTCGAGGAAGGGACAGATACGCAGTATTTT
CDR3 length: 15; D gene: TRBD2; clone size: -; J gene: TRBJ2-7; V gene: TRBV10-3; CDR3 protein: CAISPGLAETYEQYF; CDR3 DNA: TGTGCCATCAGCCCGGGACTAGCGGAGACCTACGAGCAGTACTTC